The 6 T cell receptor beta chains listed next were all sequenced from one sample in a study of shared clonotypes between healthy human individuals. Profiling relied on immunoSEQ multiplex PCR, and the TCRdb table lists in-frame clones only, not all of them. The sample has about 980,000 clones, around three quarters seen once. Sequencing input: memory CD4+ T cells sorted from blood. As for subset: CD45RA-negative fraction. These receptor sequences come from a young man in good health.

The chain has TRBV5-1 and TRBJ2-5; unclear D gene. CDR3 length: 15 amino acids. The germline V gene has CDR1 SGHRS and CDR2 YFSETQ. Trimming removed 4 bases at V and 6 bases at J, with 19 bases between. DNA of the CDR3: TGCGCCAGCAGCCAGGACCCTTCATCGAGCCAGACCCAGTACTTC. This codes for CASSQDPSSSQTQYF. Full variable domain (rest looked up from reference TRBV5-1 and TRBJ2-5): KAGVTQTPRYLIKTRGQQVTLSCSPISGHRSVSWYQQTPGQGLQFLFEYFSETQRNKGNFPGRFSGRQFSNSRSEMNVSTLELGDSALYLCASSQDPSSSQTQYFGPGTRLLVL.

This CDR3 reads CASSLRDRRLAAPGELFF. The CDR3 DNA reads as TGTGCCAGCAGCTTACGGGACAGACGACTAGCGGCGCCCGGGGAGCTGTTTTTT. This rearrangement joins TRBV7-9 to TRBJ2-2; 9 bases fit TRBD2. The CDR3 totals 18 residues. Germline V gene lookup returns CDR1 SEHNR and CDR2 FQNEAQ (reference sequence). V dropped 2 bases and J dropped 6; count of bases not matched to a gene: 13. The full variable domain, completed using reference TRBV7-9 and TRBJ2-2, is DTGVSQNPRHKITKRGQNVTFRCDPISEHNRLYWYRQTLGQGPEFLTYFQNEAQLEKSRLLSDRFSAERPKGSFSTLEIQRTEQGDSAMYLCASSLRDRRLAAPGELFFGEGSRLTVL.

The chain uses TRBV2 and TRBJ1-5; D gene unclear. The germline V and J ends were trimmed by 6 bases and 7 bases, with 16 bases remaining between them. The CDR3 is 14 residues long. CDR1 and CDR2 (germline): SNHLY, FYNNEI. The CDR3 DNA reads TGTGCCAGCAGGTCACTAAATGCGGGCCAGCCCCAGCATTTT. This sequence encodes CASRSLNAGQPQHF. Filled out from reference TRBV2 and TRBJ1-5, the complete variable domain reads EPEVTQTPSHQVTQMGQEVILRCVPISNHLYFYWYRQILGQKVEFLVSFYNNEISEKSEIFDDQFSVERPDGSNFTLKIRSTKLEDSAMYFCASRSLNAGQPQHFGDGTRLSIL.

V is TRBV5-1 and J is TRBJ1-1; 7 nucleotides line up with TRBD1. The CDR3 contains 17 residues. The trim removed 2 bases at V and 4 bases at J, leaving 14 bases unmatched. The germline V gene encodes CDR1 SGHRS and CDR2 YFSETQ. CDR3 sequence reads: CASSFGQAGNQGTEAFF. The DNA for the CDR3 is TGCGCCAGCAGCTTCGGACAGGCGGGTAACCAAGGCACTGAAGCTTTCTTT.

CDR3 sequence: CASSLRTDSSYNSPLHF. The DNA of the CDR3 is TGTGCCAGCAGCTTACGGACAGATTCCTCCTATAATTCACCCCTCCACTTT. The rearrangement uses TRBV11-2 and TRBJ1-6, with D possibly matching TRBD1 (6 bases). V was trimmed by 2 bases and J by 0 bases, leaving 11 bases between them. From germline, CDR1 is SGHAT and CDR2 FQNNGV. The CDR3 contains 17 residues.

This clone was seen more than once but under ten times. The CDR3 coding sequence is TGTGCCAGCAGCTTGGGGTTAACAGCAAACTATGGCTACACCTTC. It is translated as CASSLGLTANYGYTF. The chain links TRBV5-4 to TRBJ1-2; D is undetermined. The CDR3 has 15 amino acids. CDR1 and CDR2 (germline): SGHNT, YYREEE (reference sequence). The ends were cut back, 0 bases at V and 2 bases at J, with 11 bases in the middle.